This TCR beta chain was sequenced for a study of shared clonotypes between healthy human individuals. Deep level was the assay's run setting. The assay was immunoSEQ multiplex PCR, and TCRdb's table has in-frame clones only and misses some. Seen here are over a million clones, about four fifths observed once, and the top ten hold around 0.6%. Sequenced: memory CD4+ T cells from PBMCs. The subset: CD45RA-negative fraction. This sequence originates from a man aged 18 to 29 in good health. Some clones in this sample may be carry-over from other donors' samples.

CDR3 protein: CSVEDLWGEAFF. In nucleotides, the CDR3 is TGCAGCGTTGAAGATCTTTGGGGTGAAGCTTTCTTT. V usage is TRBV29-1 and J usage is TRBJ1-1; D call uncertain. The germline V gene has CDR1 SQVTM and CDR2 ANQGSEA. The CDR3 sequence is 12 residues long. Trimming pared 0 bases from V and 7 bases from J, leaving 9 bases between.